Given below is one T cell receptor (beta chain) in context. What it binds is not known. These data originate in a study of T cell responses to AZD1222 COVID-19 vaccine. Produced via immunoSEQ multiplex PCR; TCRdb's table is partial and in-frame only. Here the sample spans roughly 130,000 clones, more than 85% being singletons. Whole-study findings and limits: There were vaccine-associated CD4 TCRs across spike, dominant at 160-218 and 743-854. Donors skewed white British and female; clonal diversity was possibly underestimated.

The receptor was isolated from an adult in good health. The specimen was peripheral blood, collected on day 0 of AZD1222 vaccination.

CDR3 residues: CASSLNDRDLSGYTF. CDR3 DNA sequence: TGCGCCAGCAGCCTGAACGACAGGGACCTAAGCGGCTACACCTTC. The V call is TRBV4-3, the J call TRBJ1-2; TRBD1 aligns across 7 bases. Germline values: CDR1 LGHNA, CDR2 YSLEER. Trimming removed 4 bases from V and 8 bases from J; junction bases left unmatched: 13. The CDR3 spans 15 residues.